One and the same sample provided the 9 T cell receptor beta chains below, sequenced in a study of control samples from healthy donors and cancer patients. Assay: immunoSEQ multiplex PCR; the TCRdb copy retains only in-frame clones and omits some. The repertoire holds approximately 160,000 clones, with 91% as singletons. Source material: blood. These TCRs come from a woman aged 40-49 years in good health.

In its sample, this clone was seen a few times. The rearrangement uses TRBV7-8 and TRBJ2-2, with D possibly being TRBD2 (6 bases). V was pared by 6 bases and J by 3 bases, with 17 bases between. Per the germline V gene, CDR1 is SGHVS and CDR2 is FQNEAQ. There are 16 residues in the CDR3. CDR3 region: CASRWGVGGDTGELFF. The CDR3 coding sequence is TGTGCCAGCAGATGGGGGGTCGGAGGTGACACCGGGGAGCTGTTTTTT.

This chain joins TRBV3-1 (or the pseudogene TRBV3-2) and TRBJ2-7; D gene ambiguous. The germline V gene encodes CDR1 LGHDT and CDR2 YNNKEL (reference sequence). V lost 1 base and J 0 bases, leaving 7 bases between the germline ends. The CDR3 is made up of 14 amino acids. The CDR3 nucleotides read TGTGCCAGCAGCCAAGGCTACACCTCCTACGAGCAGTACTTC. This encodes CASSQGYTSYEQYF.

V gene TRBV3-1 (or the pseudogene TRBV3-2) combines with J gene TRBJ2-3, with D tentatively TRBD2 (5 bases). The CDR3 consists of 13 residues. Germline V gene lookup returns CDR1 LGHDT and CDR2 YNNKEL (reference sequence). V was pared by 4 bases and J by 4 bases, with 9 bases between. The CDR3 reads CASSPLGADTQYF. CDR3 DNA sequence: TGTGCCAGCAGCCCCCTCGGGGCAGATACGCAGTATTTT.

V and J are TRBV11-2 and TRBJ1-1, with D possibly TRBD1 on 5 matching bases. CDR3 length equals 13 residues. Trimming pared 3 bases from V and 1 base from J, leaving 6 bases between. Germline lookup yields CDR1 SGHAT and CDR2 FQNNGV. The CDR3 DNA reads as TGTGCCAGCAGCTTGACAGAGAACACTGAAGCTTTCTTT. Its protein product is CASSLTENTEAFF. Drawing the rest from reference TRBV11-2 and TRBJ1-1, the complete variable domain is EAGVAQSPRYKIIEKRQSVAFWCNPISGHATLYWYQQILGQGPKLLIQFQNNGVVDDSQLPKDRFSAERLKGVDSTLKIQPAKLEDSAVYLCASSLTENTEAFFGQGTRLTVV.

This chain links TRBV19 with TRBJ1-3; tentative D call: TRBD1 (6 bases). V shed 5 bases and J shed 4 bases, with 12 bases lying between them. The CDR3 sequence is 14 residues long. CDR1 and CDR2 (germline): LNHDA, SQIVND (reference sequence). The CDR3 DNA reads as TGTGCCAGTAGTGCCTCAGGGGAAGGAAACACCATATATTTT. It yields the protein CASSASGEGNTIYF.

The rearrangement joins TRBV9 to TRBJ1-5; 9 nucleotides match TRBD1. The CDR3 contains 15 residues. After removal of 4 bases from V and 4 bases from J, the junction contained 6 bases not matched to a gene. Germline V gene lookup returns CDR1 SGDLS and CDR2 YYNGEE. Here the CDR3 DNA reads TGTGCCAGCAGCCCTAACGGACAGGGGAATCAGCCCCAGCATTTT. Translating gives CASSPNGQGNQPQHF. Drawing the rest from reference TRBV9 and TRBJ1-5, the complete variable domain is DSGVTQTPKHLITATGQRVTLRCSPRSGDLSVYWYQQSLDQGLQFLIQYYNGEERAKGNILERFSAQQFPDLHSELNLSSLELGDSALYFCASSPNGQGNQPQHFGDGTRLSIL.

The chain recombines TRBV25-1 with TRBJ1-3; a weak D match, TRBD1 (6 bases). Germline-derived CDR1 and CDR2 are MGHDK and SYGVNS. The CDR3 is made up of 14 amino acids. The V end lost 4 bases, the J end lost 2 bases, and 9 bases lay between the germline ends. The CDR3 sequence is CASSAEGAGNTIYF. The CDR3 DNA is TGTGCCAGCAGTGCCGAGGGGGCTGGAAACACCATATATTTT.

The chain links TRBV19 to TRBJ2-3; no clear D gene. The V gene's germline CDR1 is LNHDA and CDR2 SQIVND (reference sequence). V was clipped by 11 bases and J by 2 bases, with 5 bases between them. This CDR3 has 10 residues. The DNA of the CDR3 is TGTGCCGGTCTCACAGATACGCAGTATTTT. Translated: CAGLTDTQYF.

The gene calls are TRBV5-1 and TRBJ1-1, with D maybe TRBD1 (6 bases). V was trimmed by 7 bases and J by 5 bases, leaving 18 bases between them. Germline lookup yields CDR1 SGHRS and CDR2 YFSETQ. The CDR3 runs to 14 residues. The CDR3 here is CASHFGGARTEAFF. CDR3 sequence (DNA): TGCGCCAGCCACTTCGGGGGCGCGAGGACTGAAGCTTTCTTT.